These 5 T cell receptor beta chains were sequenced from one sample in a study of cytomegalovirus exposure and HLA in healthy donors. The primer mix had 60 Vbeta and 13 Jbeta primers. Method: immunoSEQ multiplex PCR; TCRdb's copy keeps in-frame clones and lacks some. The sample holds 84,000 or so clones, over 75% seen once. Specimen: PBMCs. All receptors come from a boy younger than 18 in good health and CMV-seronegative.

The V and J genes are TRBV28 and TRBJ1-3, with D hard to call. The ends were cut back, 4 bases at V and 4 bases at J, with 14 bases in the middle. The CDR3 loop spans 15 amino acids. The germline gives CDR1 MDHEN, CDR2 SYDVKM. In DNA, the CDR3 is TGTGCCAGCAGTTCGAAGTTAGAATGGGGAAACACCATATATTTT. This gives the protein CASSSKLEWGNTIYF.

The chain employs TRBV6-1 and TRBJ2-5; TRBD1 matches 7 bases. The CDR3 length is 15 residues. J lost 4 bases, V lost 1 base, and 6 bases had no gene match. Germline loops: CDR1 MNHNS, CDR2 SASEGT. CDR3 nucleotides: TGTGCCAGCAGTGAAGTCAGAGCAGGGGGAGAGACCCAGTACTTC. Residues: CASSEVRAGGETQYF.

This sequence joins TRBV13 and TRBJ2-1; D gene unclear. Trimming left V 1 base short and J 6 bases short, with 13 bases between. CDR3 size: 15 residues. CDR1 is PRHDT and CDR2 is FYEKMQ in the germline V gene (reference sequence). As DNA, the CDR3 is TGTGCCAGCAGCTTAGACGGAACCCTAGGCAATGAGCAGTTCTTC. Amino acids: CASSLDGTLGNEQFF.

This chain connects TRBV6-5 to TRBJ1-5; D is unresolved. Trimming cost V 7 bases and J 3 bases, with 7 bases left between them. This CDR3 comprises 12 residues. Per the germline V gene, CDR1 is MNHEY and CDR2 is SVGAGI. CDR3 protein: CASNSYNQPQHF. The CDR3 DNA is TGTGCCAGCAATAGTTACAATCAGCCCCAGCATTTT.

In its sample, this clone was seen once. The chain uses TRBV30 and TRBJ2-7, with no clear D. The ends were cut back, 0 bases at V and 0 bases at J, with 9 bases in the middle. The CDR3 runs 14 residues. Germline CDR1 GTSNPN, CDR2 SVGIG (reference sequence). CDR3 loop: CAWSVGSHSYEQYF. Here the CDR3 DNA reads TGTGCCTGGAGTGTAGGTAGCCACTCCTACGAGCAGTACTTC.